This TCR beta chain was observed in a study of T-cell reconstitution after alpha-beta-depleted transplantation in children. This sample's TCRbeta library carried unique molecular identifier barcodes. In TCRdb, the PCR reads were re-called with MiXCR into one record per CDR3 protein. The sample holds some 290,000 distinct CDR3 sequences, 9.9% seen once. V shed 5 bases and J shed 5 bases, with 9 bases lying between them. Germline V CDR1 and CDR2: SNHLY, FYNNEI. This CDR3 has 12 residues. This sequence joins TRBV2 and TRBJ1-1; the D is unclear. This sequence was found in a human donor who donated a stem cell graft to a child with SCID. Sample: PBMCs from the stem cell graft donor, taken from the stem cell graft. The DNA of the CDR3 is TGTGCCAGCAGTCCCTTCGGGACTGAAGCTTTCTTT. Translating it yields CASSPFGTEAFF.